Following are 7 T cell receptor beta chains from one sample sequenced in a study of T cell responses to AZD1222 COVID-19 vaccine. Sequencing used immunoSEQ multiplex PCR; TCRdb keeps in-frame clones, though not all of them. The sample includes some 120,000 clones, 88% of them seen just once. The sequencing here drew on peripheral blood, taken on day 0 of AZD1222 vaccination. These receptor sequences come from an adult in good health.

J is TRBJ1-1 and V is TRBV5-8; no clear D gene. Germline assignment: CDR1 SGHTS and CDR2 YDEGEE. The V gene lost 4 bases and the J gene lost 4 bases, with 14 bases spanning the gap. The CDR3 is made up of 14 amino acids. CDR3: CASSRAGEGTEAFF. The DNA for the CDR3 is TGTGCCAGCAGCCGTGCAGGAGAGGGCACTGAAGCTTTCTTT.

CDR3 DNA sequence: TGTGCCAGCAGTTTAAGCAGTTACGAGCAGTACTTC. It yields the protein CASSLSSYEQYF. This chain connects TRBV28 to TRBJ2-7; no clear D. V lost 2 bases and J 4 bases, leaving 6 bases between the germline ends. Germline V lookup: CDR1 MDHEN, CDR2 SYDVKM. This CDR3 contains 12 residues.

This clone occurred once. This chain connects TRBV3-1 (or the pseudogene TRBV3-2) to TRBJ2-7; D is undetermined. This CDR3 contains 15 residues. V lost 0 bases and J 1 base, leaving 10 bases between the germline ends. The germline CDR1 and CDR2 sequences are LGHDT and YNNKEL (reference sequence). CDR3 bases: TGTGCCAGCAGCCAAGATAACCAGGCGTCCTACGAGCAGTACTTC. The encoded protein is CASSQDNQASYEQYF.

The genes are TRBV20-1 and TRBJ1-2; 7 positions match TRBD1. The V and J ends lost 7 bases and 3 bases, in that order; junction bases with no gene match: 2. The CDR3 has 11 residues. Germline V gives CDR1 DFQATT, CDR2 SNEGSKA (reference sequence). The chain's CDR3 is CSGTGDYGYTF. In nucleotides, the CDR3 is TGCAGTGGTACAGGGGACTATGGCTACACCTTC.

V and J are TRBV7-9 and TRBJ2-1; TRBD1 matches at 9 bases. The CDR3 sequence is 15 residues long. Germline CDR1 reads SEHNR; CDR2 reads FQNEAQ (reference sequence). V lost 8 bases and J lost 5; bases outside the gene matches: 10. Here the CDR3 DNA reads TGTGCCAGCCTTCGGGTACAGGGGGCTAACAATGAGCAGTTCTTC. The encoded protein is CASLRVQGANNEQFF.

The chain uses TRBV7-9 and TRBJ2-1; 7 bases map to TRBD1. This CDR3 is built from 11 residues. V lost 5 bases and J lost 12; bases outside the gene matches: 4. The germline CDR1 and CDR2 sequences are SEHNR and FQNEAQ (reference sequence). For the CDR3, the DNA is TGTGCCAGCAGCCCCACAGGGGTGCAGTTCTTC. It translates to CASSPTGVQFF. The variable domain in full, completed from reference TRBV7-9 and TRBJ2-1, reads DTGVSQNPRHKITKRGQNVTFRCDPISEHNRLYWYRQTLGQGPEFLTYFQNEAQLEKSRLLSDRFSAERPKGSFSTLEIQRTEQGDSAMYLCASSPTGVQFFGPGTRLTVL.

The chain is built from TRBV3-1 (or the pseudogene TRBV3-2) and TRBJ2-1; D unresolved. Between the trimmed V and J ends, which lost 1 base and 6 bases, there was a span of 7 bases. The germline gives CDR1 LGHDT, CDR2 YNNKEL (reference sequence). The length of the CDR3 is 13 residues. The CDR3 is CASSQGVPNEQFF. The CDR3 coding sequence is TGTGCCAGCAGCCAAGGAGTCCCCAATGAGCAGTTCTTC.